This T cell receptor (beta chain) was profiled in a study of blood T cells in healthy people across ages. With a J-beta primer mix and a sample-barcoded 5' primer, a second PCR ran about 6 to 11 cycles. Tags on each cDNA molecule came from a template-switch adaptor with 12 random nucleotides. The study obtained at least 2.5 million CDR3-containing paired-end reads from every sample. TCRdb itself ran the 5' RACE reads through MiXCR, one entry per CDR3 protein. Among about 1.5 million distinct CDR3 sequences listed, around 40% were seen once. Samples had at least 7 million PBMCs isolated from them. The TCR was taken from a woman aged 18-35 years in good health. The material sequenced was blood.

The CDR3 protein is CASSAGIGGLYNEQYF. Here the CDR3 DNA reads TGTGCCAGCAGCGCCGGGATCGGGGGCCTATACAATGAGCAGTACTTC. This sequence joins TRBV9 and TRBJ2-1; D is possibly TRBD1 or TRBD2 (6 bases each). The end of the DNA aligns better with TRBJ2-7, so the J call may be wrong. Germline V gene sequence: CDR1 SGDLS, CDR2 YYNGEE. The CDR3 consists of 16 residues.